Included here is one T cell receptor (beta chain) sequence, with context. This sample stems from a study of blood T cell repertoires in COVID-19. Data came from immunoSEQ multiplex PCR; TCRdb stores just in-frame clones and leaves some out. The repertoire includes some 57,000 clones, almost 90% of them detected once, and about 13% sits in the top ten. This sequence was found in a man in his sixties with active COVID-19. Sequencing was done on a sample of peripheral blood.

The CDR3: CASSAVQGPKGEQYF. CDR3 DNA: TGTGCCAGCAGCGCAGTTCAGGGCCCTAAGGGCGAGCAGTACTTC. V and J are TRBV11-2 and TRBJ2-7, with D possibly being TRBD1 (5 bases). This CDR3 has 15 amino acids. Germline-derived CDR1 and CDR2 are SGHAT and FQNNGV. Trimming pared 5 bases from V and 6 bases from J, leaving 20 bases between.